This T cell receptor (beta chain) was observed in a study of shared T cell receptors in the human thymus. TCRdb's copy holds only in-frame clones and misses some; the assay was immunoSEQ multiplex PCR. The data hold over 450,000 clones, with about 80% observed a single time. These records were also assigned to another study, of human thymus T cells. From that paper: Having corrective surgery for congenital heart defects, healthy Finnish infants were the ones who donated. The study used thymus tissue resected during corrective heart surgery. Thymic and blood repertoires showed apparently biased V and J gene usage. Related research reported highly overlapping thymic repertoires among unrelated individuals.

Sequencing used thymocytes. This sequence was found in a boy younger than two with a congenital heart defect.

The CDR3 sequence: CASRGATTGELFF. The CDR3 DNA is TGTGCCAGCAGGGGGGCTACCACCGGGGAGCTGTTTTTT. The rearrangement links TRBV27 to TRBJ2-2; a possible D gene is TRBD1 (6 bases). Germline V lookup: CDR1 MNHEY, CDR2 SMNVEV (reference sequence). V lost 6 bases to trimming and J lost 4 bases, with 9 bases between them. CDR3 length equals 13 residues.